The 4 T cell receptor beta chains listed next were all sequenced from one sample in a study of CDR3 diversity in severe acne (dated by TCRdb to the late 2010s). Library method: PCR. The instrument given in TCRdb is Illumina HiSeq 2000. The public reads were reprocessed in TCRdb via fastp at Q25 and MiXCR, keeping in-frame beta chains. Rows with a matching CDR3 protein are joined into one entry that keeps the most common DNA and genes. A total of more than 80,000 distinct CDR3 sequences appear in this sample, around 54% of them only once. Of the sample, approximately 10% falls within the top ten clones. Sequences were obtained from blood. These receptors were collected from a male donor with severe acne vulgaris.

The chain joins TRBV6-5 to TRBJ1-2; 7 nucleotides align to TRBD1. The germline CDR1 and CDR2 sequences are MNHEY and SVGAGI. V was clipped by 7 bases and J by 4 bases; unmatched bases: 9. The CDR3 has 14 amino acids. In DNA form, the CDR3 reads TGTGCCAGCACCAGGGGGAGAGTGAGCTATGGCTACACCTTC. As protein: CASTRGRVSYGYTF.

By proportion, this clonotype is medium-sized. This rearrangement joins TRBV19 to TRBJ2-7, with 10 positions matching TRBD2. Germline V lookup: CDR1 LNHDA, CDR2 SQIVND (reference sequence). V shed 2 bases, J shed 3 bases, and the junction held 7 bases outside the gene matches. This CDR3 comprises 16 residues. CDR3 coding DNA: TGTGCCAGTAGTATACCCCTAGCGGGAGTTCGCTACGAGCAGTACTTC. It encodes CASSIPLAGVRYEQYF.

The rearrangement uses TRBV15 and TRBJ2-7; tentative D call: TRBD1 (5 bases). Trimming cost V 3 bases and J 7 bases, with 19 bases left between them. Germline CDR1 and CDR2: LNHNV and YYDKDF (reference sequence). This CDR3 region has 15 residues. The CDR3 DNA reads TGTGCCACCAGCAGTGGACACGGCGCTAGTAGGGAGCAGTACTTC. Encoded protein: CATSSGHGASREQYF.

As regards this clonotype: Possible read error: a much larger clone is one base away. The gene calls are TRBV7-6 and TRBJ2-5; D remains unclear. Germline V CDR1 and CDR2: SGHVS, FNYEAQ. The length of the CDR3 is 13 residues. CDR3 bases: TGTGCCAGCAGGTCGGTGGCCCAAGAGACCCAGTGCTTC. Translating it yields CASRSVAQETQCF.